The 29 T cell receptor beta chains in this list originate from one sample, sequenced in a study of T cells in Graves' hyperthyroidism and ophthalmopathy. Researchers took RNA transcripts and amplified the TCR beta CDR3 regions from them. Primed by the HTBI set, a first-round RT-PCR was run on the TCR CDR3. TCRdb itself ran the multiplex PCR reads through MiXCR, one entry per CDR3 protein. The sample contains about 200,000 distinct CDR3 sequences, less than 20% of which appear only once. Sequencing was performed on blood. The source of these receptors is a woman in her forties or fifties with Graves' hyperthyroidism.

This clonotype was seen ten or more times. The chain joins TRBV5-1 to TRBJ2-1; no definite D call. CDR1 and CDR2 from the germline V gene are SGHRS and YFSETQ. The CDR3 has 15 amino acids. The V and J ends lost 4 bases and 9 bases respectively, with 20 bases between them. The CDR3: CASSLETTPPGEQFF. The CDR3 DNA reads TGCGCCAGCAGCCTGGAAACAACCCCCCCCGGTGAGCAGTTCTTC.

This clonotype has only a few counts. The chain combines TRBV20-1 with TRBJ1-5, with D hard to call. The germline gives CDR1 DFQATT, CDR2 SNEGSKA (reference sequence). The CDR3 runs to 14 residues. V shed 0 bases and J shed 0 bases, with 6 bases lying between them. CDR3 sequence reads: CSAREWRSNQPQHF. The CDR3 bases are TGCAGTGCTAGAGAATGGCGTAGCAATCAGCCCCAGCATTTT.

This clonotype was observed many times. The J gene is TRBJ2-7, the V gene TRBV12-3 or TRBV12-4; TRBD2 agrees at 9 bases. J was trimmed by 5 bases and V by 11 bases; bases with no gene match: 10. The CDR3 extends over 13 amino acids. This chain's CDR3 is CARSSGSSDEQYF. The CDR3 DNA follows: TGTGCCCGGAGTAGCGGGAGTTCGGACGAGCAGTACTTC.

The CDR3 loop is CASSPPLTGSPYEQYF. CDR3 nucleotide sequence: TGTGCCAGCTCACCACCCCTGACAGGGTCCCCATACGAGCAGTACTTC. V and J are TRBV18 and TRBJ2-7; TRBD1 agrees at 7 bases. Germline values: CDR1 KGHSH, CDR2 LQKENI. The V gene end was trimmed by 0 bases and the J gene end by 4 bases; junction bases not matched to a gene: 9. CDR3 length: 16 residues.

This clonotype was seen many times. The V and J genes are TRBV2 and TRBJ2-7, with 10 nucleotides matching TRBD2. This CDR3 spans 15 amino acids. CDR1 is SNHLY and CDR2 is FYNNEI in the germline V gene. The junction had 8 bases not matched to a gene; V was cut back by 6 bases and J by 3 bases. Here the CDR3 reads CASSRLAGDVYEQYF. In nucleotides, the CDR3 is TGTGCCAGCAGCCGCCTAGCGGGAGATGTCTACGAGCAGTACTTC.

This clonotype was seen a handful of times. The CDR3 sequence: CASSLGDRDRETQYF. Here the CDR3 DNA reads TGTGCCAGCAGCTTAGGGGACAGGGACAGAGAGACCCAGTACTTC. The gene calls are TRBV7-2 and TRBJ2-5; TRBD1 aligns across 9 bases. The CDR3 covers 15 residues. The germline V gene encodes CDR1 SGHTA and CDR2 FQGNSA. V was pared by 1 base and J by 4 bases, with 4 bases of the junction left unmatched.

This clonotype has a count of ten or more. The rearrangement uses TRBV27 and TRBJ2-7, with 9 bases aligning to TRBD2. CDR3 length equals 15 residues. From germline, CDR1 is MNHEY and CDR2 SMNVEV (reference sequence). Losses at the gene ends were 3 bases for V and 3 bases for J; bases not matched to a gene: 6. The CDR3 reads CASSFSGSIGYEQYF. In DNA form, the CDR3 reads TGTGCCAGCAGTTTTAGCGGGAGTATTGGCTACGAGCAGTACTTC.

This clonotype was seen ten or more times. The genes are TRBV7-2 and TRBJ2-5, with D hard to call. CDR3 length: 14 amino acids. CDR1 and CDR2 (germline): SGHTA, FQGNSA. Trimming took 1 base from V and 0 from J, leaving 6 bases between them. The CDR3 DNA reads TGTGCCAGCAGCTTAGAGACCAACCAAGAGACCCAGTACTTC. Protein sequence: CASSLETNQETQYF.

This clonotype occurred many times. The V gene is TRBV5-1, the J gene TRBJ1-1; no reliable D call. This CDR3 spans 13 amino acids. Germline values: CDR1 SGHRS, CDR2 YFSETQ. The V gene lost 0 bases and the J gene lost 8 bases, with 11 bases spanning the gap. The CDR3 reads CASSLVGDREAFF. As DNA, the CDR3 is TGCGCCAGCAGCTTGGTAGGAGACCGAGAAGCTTTCTTT.

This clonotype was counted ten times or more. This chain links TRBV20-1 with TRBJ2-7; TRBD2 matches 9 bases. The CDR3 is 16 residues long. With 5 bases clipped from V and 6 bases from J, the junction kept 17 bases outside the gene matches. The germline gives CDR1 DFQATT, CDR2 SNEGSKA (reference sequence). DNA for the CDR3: TGCAGTGCTCAAACTAGCGGGCTTGCTATAGGGGGCGAGCAGTACTTC. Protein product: CSAQTSGLAIGGEQYF.

CDR3 region: CASAPDSGANVLTF. In nucleotides, the CDR3 is TGTGCCAGCGCCCCGGATTCTGGGGCCAACGTCCTGACTTTC. The chain is built from TRBV18 and TRBJ2-6; D gene unclear. Germline CDR1 reads KGHSH; CDR2 reads LQKENI. The CDR3 runs to 14 residues. The V and J ends lost 8 bases and 1 base respectively, with 9 bases between them. Combining the CDR3 with reference TRBV18 and TRBJ2-6 gives the whole variable domain NAGVMQNPRHLVRRRGQEARLRCSPMKGHSHVYWYRQLPEEGLKFMVYLQKENIIDESGMPKERFSAEFPKEGPSILRIQQVVRGDSAAYFCASAPDSGANVLTFGAGSRLTVL.

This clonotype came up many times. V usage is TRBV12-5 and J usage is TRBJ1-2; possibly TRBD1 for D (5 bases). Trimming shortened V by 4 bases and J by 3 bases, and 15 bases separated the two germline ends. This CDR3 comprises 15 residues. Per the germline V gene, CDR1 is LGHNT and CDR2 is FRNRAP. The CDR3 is CASGSGRGADYGYTF. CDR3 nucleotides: TGTGCTAGTGGTTCTGGCAGAGGGGCGGACTATGGCTACACCTTC.

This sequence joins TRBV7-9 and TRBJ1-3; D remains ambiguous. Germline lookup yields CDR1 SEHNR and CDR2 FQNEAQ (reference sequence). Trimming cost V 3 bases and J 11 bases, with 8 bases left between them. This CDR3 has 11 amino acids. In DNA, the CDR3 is TGTGCCAGCAGCTTTGGTGGGTCCATATATTTT. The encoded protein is CASSFGGSIYF.

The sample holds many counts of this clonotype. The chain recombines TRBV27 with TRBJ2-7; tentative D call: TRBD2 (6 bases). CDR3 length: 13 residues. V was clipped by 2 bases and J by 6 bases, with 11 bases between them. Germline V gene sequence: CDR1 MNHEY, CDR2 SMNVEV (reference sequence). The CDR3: CASSLRLEGEQYF. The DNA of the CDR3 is TGTGCCAGCAGTTTAAGACTAGAAGGCGAGCAGTACTTC.

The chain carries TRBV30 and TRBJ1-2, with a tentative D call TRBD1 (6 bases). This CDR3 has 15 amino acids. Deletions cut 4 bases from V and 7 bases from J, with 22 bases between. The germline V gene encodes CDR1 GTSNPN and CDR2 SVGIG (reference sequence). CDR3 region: CAWKGGNRVGGGYTF. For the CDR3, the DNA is TGTGCCTGGAAGGGGGGGAACAGGGTGGGTGGTGGCTACACCTTC.

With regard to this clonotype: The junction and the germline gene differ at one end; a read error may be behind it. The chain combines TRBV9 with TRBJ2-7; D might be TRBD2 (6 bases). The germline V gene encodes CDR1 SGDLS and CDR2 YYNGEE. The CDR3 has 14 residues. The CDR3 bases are TGTACCAGCAGCGTAGCCGGGAGTGAATACGAGCAGTACTTC. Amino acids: CTSSVAGSEYEQYF.

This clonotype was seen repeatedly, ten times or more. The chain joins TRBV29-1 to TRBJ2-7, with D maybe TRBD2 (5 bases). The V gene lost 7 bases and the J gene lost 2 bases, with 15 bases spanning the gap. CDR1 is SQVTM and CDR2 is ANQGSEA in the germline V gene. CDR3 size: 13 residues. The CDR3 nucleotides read TGCAGCGCAAAAAGCGGTTACACCTACGAGCAGTACTTC. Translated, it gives CSAKSGYTYEQYF.

DNA for the CDR3: TGCAGTGCTAACCCCTCGGGGGCGGGAGGGCCCAATGAGCAGTTCTTC. This encodes CSANPSGAGGPNEQFF. The chain carries TRBV20-1 and TRBJ2-1; 9 bases agree with TRBD2. Unmatched junction bases numbered 13, after V lost 4 bases and J lost 6 bases. The CDR3 has 16 residues. CDR1 is DFQATT, CDR2 SNEGSKA, per germline (reference sequence).

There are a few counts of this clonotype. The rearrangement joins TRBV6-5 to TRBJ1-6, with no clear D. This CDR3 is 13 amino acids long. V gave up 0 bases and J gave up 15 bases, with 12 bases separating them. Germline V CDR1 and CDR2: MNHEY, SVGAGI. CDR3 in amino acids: CASSYSGEMVLHF. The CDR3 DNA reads TGTGCCAGCAGTTACTCGGGCGAGATGGTCCTCCACTTT.

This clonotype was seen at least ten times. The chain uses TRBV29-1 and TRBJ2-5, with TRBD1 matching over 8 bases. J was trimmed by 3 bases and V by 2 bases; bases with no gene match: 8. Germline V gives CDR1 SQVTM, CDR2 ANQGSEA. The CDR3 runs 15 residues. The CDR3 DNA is TGCAGCGTTGAAAGACAGGGGTCGGCAGAAGAGACCCAGTACTTC. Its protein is CSVERQGSAEETQYF.

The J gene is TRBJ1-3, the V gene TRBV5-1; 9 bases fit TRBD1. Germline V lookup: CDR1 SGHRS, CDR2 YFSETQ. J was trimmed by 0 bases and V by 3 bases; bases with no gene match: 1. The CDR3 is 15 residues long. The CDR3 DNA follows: TGCGCCAGCAGCTGGACAGGGGACTCTGGAAACACCATATATTTT. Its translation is CASSWTGDSGNTIYF.

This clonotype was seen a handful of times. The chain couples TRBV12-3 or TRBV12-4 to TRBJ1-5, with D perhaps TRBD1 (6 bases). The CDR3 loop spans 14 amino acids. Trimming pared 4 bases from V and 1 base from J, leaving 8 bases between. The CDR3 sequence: CASSSQGSNQPQHF. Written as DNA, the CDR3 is TGTGCCAGCAGTTCACAGGGCAGCAATCAGCCCCAGCATTTT.

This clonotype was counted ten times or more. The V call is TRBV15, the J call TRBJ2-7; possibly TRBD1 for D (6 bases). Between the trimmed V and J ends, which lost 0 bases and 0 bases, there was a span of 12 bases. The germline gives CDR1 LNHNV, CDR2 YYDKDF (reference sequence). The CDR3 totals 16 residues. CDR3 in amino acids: CATSRDGQGFSYEQYF. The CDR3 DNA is TGTGCCACCAGCAGAGATGGGCAGGGGTTCTCCTACGAGCAGTACTTC.

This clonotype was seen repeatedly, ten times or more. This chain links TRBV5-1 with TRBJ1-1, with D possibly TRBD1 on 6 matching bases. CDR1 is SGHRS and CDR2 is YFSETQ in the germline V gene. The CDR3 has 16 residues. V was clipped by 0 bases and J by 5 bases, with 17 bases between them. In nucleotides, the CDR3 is TGCGCCAGCAGCTTGGCAGGGGCGGATTTGAGGACTGAAGCTTTCTTT. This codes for CASSLAGADLRTEAFF.

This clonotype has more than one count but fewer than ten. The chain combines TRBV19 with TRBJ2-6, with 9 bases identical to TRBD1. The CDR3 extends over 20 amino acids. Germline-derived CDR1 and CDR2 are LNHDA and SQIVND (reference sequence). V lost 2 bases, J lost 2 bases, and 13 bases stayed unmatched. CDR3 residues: CASSITHSGQGPPGANVLTF. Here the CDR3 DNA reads TGTGCCAGTAGTATAACCCATTCAGGACAGGGGCCTCCTGGGGCCAACGTCCTGACTTTC.

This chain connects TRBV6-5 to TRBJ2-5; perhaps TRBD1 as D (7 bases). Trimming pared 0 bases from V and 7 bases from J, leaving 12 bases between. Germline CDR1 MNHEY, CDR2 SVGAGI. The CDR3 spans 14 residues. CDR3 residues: CASSYSTGTGTQYF. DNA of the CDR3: TGTGCCAGCAGTTACTCGACAGGGACTGGGACCCAGTACTTC.

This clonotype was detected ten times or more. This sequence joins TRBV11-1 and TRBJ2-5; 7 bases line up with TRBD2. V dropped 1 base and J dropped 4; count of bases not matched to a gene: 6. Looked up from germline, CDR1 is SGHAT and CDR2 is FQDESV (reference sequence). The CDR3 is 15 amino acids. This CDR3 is CASSLGSGRVETQYF. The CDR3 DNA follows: TGTGCCAGCAGCTTAGGTTCAGGGAGGGTAGAGACCCAGTACTTC.

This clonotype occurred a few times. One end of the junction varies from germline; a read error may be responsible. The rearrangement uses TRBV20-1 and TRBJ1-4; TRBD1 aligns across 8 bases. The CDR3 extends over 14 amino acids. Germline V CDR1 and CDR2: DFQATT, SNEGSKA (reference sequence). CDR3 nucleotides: TGCAGTGCTAGACAGGGGGCGGGAAATGAAAGACTGTTTTTT. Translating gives CSARQGAGNERLFF.

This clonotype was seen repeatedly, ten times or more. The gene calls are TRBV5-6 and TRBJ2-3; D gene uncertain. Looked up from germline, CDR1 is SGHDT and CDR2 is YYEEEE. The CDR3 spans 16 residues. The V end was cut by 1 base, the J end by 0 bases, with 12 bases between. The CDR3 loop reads CASSLYMGPSTDTQYF. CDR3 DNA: TGTGCCAGCAGCTTGTATATGGGCCCTAGCACAGATACGCAGTATTTT.